This T cell receptor (beta chain) was obtained from a study of blood T cells in healthy people across ages. Findings and limits, study-wide: It was held that diversity estimates obtained from one million T cells represented underestimates.

Trimming removed 6 bases from V and 0 bases from J; junction bases left unmatched: 4. CDR3 length: 14 amino acids. Next came a second PCR, run for about 6 to 12 cycles, which used a sample-barcoded 5' primer along with a J-beta primer mix. Unique molecular identifiers of 12 random nucleotides labeled each cDNA. Each CDR3 protein gets one entry after TCRdb re-called the 5' RACE reads with MiXCR. The sample carries approximately 360,000 distinct CDR3 sequences, over 45% recorded once. This clonotype has ten or more counts. Its specificity is not known. The clonotype was recovered from a man between 60 and 70 years old in good health. V gene TRBV12-3 or TRBV12-4 combines with J gene TRBJ2-5; 7 nucleotides align to TRBD1. Sequences were obtained from blood. The CDR3 sequence: CASRLGQYQETQYF. CDR3 sequence (DNA): TGTGCCAGCAGGCTGGGACAGTACCAAGAGACCCAGTACTTC.